The T cell receptor beta chain under discussion was sequenced for a study of cytomegalovirus exposure and HLA in healthy donors. This cohort consisted of healthy bone marrow donors. Trimming removed 5 bases from V and 5 bases from J; junction bases left unmatched: 5. The CDR3 covers 14 residues. Germline-derived CDR1 and CDR2 are SEHNR and FQNEAQ (reference sequence). PCR was performed using 60 Vbeta and 13 Jbeta primers. Assay used: immunoSEQ multiplex PCR; TCRdb lists only in-frame clones, some missing. The sample shows about 150,000 clones, 75% to 85% of them seen only once. Findings and caveats of the study: Specificity for CMV antigens was confirmed in vitro for a few of the CMV-associated chains. TCR beta chains numbering more than 150 were designated cytomegalovirus-associated.

Points on this clone: What it binds is unknown.

Material: PBMCs. This TCR derives from a woman between 35 and 50 years old in good health and CMV-seropositive. The gene calls are TRBV7-9 and TRBJ1-1, with 10 bases aligning to TRBD1. The CDR3 reads CASSGRTGGTEAFF. CDR3 DNA sequence: TGTGCCAGCAGCGGGCGGACAGGGGGGACTGAAGCTTTCTTT. Full variable domain (missing parts from reference TRBV7-9 and TRBJ1-1): DTGVSQNPRHKITKRGQNVTFRCDPISEHNRLYWYRQTLGQGPEFLTYFQNEAQLEKSRLLSDRFSAERPKGSFSTLEIQRTEQGDSAMYLCASSGRTGGTEAFFGQGTRLTVV.